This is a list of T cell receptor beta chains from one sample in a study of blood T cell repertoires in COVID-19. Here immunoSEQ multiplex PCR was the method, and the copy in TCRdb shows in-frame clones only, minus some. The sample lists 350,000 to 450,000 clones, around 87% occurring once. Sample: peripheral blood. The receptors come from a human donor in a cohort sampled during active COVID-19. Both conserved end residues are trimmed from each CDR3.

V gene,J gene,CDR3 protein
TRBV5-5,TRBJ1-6,ASSPGVSANSPLH
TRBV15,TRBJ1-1,ATTSGDRAFMNTEAF
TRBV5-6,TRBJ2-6,ASSLVPDPSGANVLT
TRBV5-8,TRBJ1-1,ASSSSGGADTEAF
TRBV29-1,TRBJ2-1,SVEEAWRSEQF
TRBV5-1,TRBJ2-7,ASSFGTIYEQY
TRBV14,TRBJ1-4,ASSQDQGANEKLF
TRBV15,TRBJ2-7,ATSRDLSFGTGTDEQY
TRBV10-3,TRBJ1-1,AISEGRTGNTEAF
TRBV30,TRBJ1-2,AWSLRDRAFYYGYT
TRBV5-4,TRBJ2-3,ASSLGQGDTQY
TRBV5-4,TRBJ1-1,ASSLDGGMDTEAF
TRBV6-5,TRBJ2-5,ASRILAGVVETQY
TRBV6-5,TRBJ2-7,ASSLDRGAAEQY
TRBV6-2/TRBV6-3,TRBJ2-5,ASSERETQY
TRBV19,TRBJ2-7,ASSSRLQSYEQY
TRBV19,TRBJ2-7,ASSPRDRDSYEQY
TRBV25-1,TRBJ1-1,ASSGVMNTEAF
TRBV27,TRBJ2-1,ASSPPVGRAVDEQF
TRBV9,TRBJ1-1,ASSVGTGATNTEAF
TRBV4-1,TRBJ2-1,ASSQGISGSVRGEQF
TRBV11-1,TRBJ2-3,ASSLDRLTDTQY
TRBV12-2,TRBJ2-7,ASRLLAGGYYEQY
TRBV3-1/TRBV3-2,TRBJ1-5,ASSTGQGRGQPQH
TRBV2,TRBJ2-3,ASSAPSGDYTQY
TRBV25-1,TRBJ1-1,ASSAGTVEAF
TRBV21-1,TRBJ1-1,ASSPGGATEAF
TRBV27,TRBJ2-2,ASSCTSGRGTGELF
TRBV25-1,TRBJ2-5,ASSPLGVWETQY